A selection of T cell receptor beta chains follows, all from one sample in a study of T cell responses to AZD1222 COVID-19 vaccine. Assay: immunoSEQ multiplex PCR; the TCRdb copy retains only in-frame clones and omits some. The sample has more than 140,000 clones; around 90% are singletons. The sample here was peripheral blood, taken on day 0 of AZD1222 vaccination. These receptors originate from an adult in good health. CDR3s include the opening cysteine and the closing phenylalanine or tryptophan. A D gene is named only where the DNA matches it firmly. Clone size, where shown, is once, few, many, or a class for clones that have expanded.

>TRBJ2-1|NA|TRBV6-1|NA
TGTGCCAGCAGTGATTGGAGGTACCTTCCCTACAATGAGCAGTTCTTC
CASSDWRYLPYNEQFF
>TRBJ2-7|NA|TRBV5-4|NA
TGTGCCAGCGGCGGCCGAACGCAGACTACAGGGAACGACGAGCAGTACTTC
CASGGRTQTTGNDEQYF
>TRBJ2-3|NA|TRBV6-5|NA
TGTGCCAGCAGTTCCCGACAGGAGCTATCCACAGATACGCAGTATTTT
CASSSRQELSTDTQYF
>TRBJ2-5|TRBD2|TRBV18|NA
TGTGCCAGCTCACCACTCAGGCCATCGCTAGCGGGAGGTGAGACCCAGTACTTC
CASSPLRPSLAGGETQYF
>TRBJ2-1|TRBD2|TRBV10-3|NA
TGTGCCATCAGTGAGAGGGCTAGCGGGAGGAATGAGCAGTTCTTC
CAISERASGRNEQFF
>TRBJ1-5|NA|TRBV18|NA
TGTGCCAGCTCACGGGGGGCGGATCAGCCCCAGCATTTT
CASSRGADQPQHF
>TRBJ2-3|NA|TRBV10-1|NA
TGCGCCAGCAGTGAGAGCCTAGAGGGGTGGGGCACAGATACGCAGTATTTT
CASSESLEGWGTDTQYF
>TRBJ2-7|TRBD2|TRBV2|NA
TGTGCCAGCAGTGCAGGACTAGCGGGAGGCTTCTTGGAGCAGTACTTC
CASSAGLAGGFLEQYF
>TRBJ2-7|NA|TRBV25-1|NA
TGTGCCAGCAGTGATCGGCCGGGGGAGCAGTACTTC
CASSDRPGEQYF
>TRBJ2-5|NA|TRBV5-1|NA
TGCGCCAGCAGCTTCGAAGGGGCGTACCAAGAGACCCAGTACTTC
CASSFEGAYQETQYF
>TRBJ2-3|TRBD2|TRBV2|once
TGTGCCAGCAGGCGGGAGGGCGCGAGCACAGATACGCAGTATTTT
CASRREGASTDTQYF
>TRBJ2-1|NA|TRBV6-5|NA
TGTGCCAGCAGTTACACTGGCGCAGCCTACAATGAGCAGTTCTTC
CASSYTGAAYNEQFF
>TRBJ2-2|NA|TRBV24-1|NA
TGTGCCACCAGCGACCCAGGGGCCGGGGAGCTGTTTTTT
CATSDPGAGELFF
>TRBJ1-1|NA|TRBV4-3|few
TGCGCCAGCAGCCAAGATCGGTATACTGAAGCTTTCTTT
CASSQDRYTEAFF
>TRBJ2-7|NA|TRBV28|once
TGTGCCAGCAGTTTCGCAGAGTCCTACGAGCAGTACTTC
CASSFAESYEQYF
>TRBJ2-3|NA|TRBV24-1|NA
TGTGCCACCAGTGATTCCGGGCTTAGCACAGATACGCAGTATTTT
CATSDSGLSTDTQYF
>TRBJ1-2|TRBD1|TRBV10-3|NA
TGTGCCACCGGGACAGGGGAAGGCTATGGCTACACCTTC
CATGTGEGYGYTF
>TRBJ2-7|NA|TRBV4-3|NA
TGCGCCAGCAGCCAAGTGGGGCAGTCGAGCTCCTACGAGCAGTACTTC
CASSQVGQSSSYEQYF
>TRBJ2-7|TRBD1|TRBV3-1/TRBV3-2|few
TGTGCCAGCAGCCAAGGGGACAGCTCCTACGAGCAGTACTTC
CASSQGDSSYEQYF
>TRBJ2-1|TRBD1|TRBV7-9|NA
TGTGCCAGCAGCCCCCGGGACAGGGGTAACCATGAGCAGTTCTTC
CASSPRDRGNHEQFF
>TRBJ2-5|NA|TRBV12-3/TRBV12-4|NA
TGTGCCAGCAGACGGGGGAAGACCCAGTACTTC
CASRRGKTQYF
>TRBJ1-5|TRBD1|TRBV27|NA
TGTGCCAGCAGACCCCTCCGGGACAGCAGCAATCAGCCCCAGCATTTT
CASRPLRDSSNQPQHF
>TRBJ2-1|TRBD1|TRBV7-2|NA
TGTGCCAGCAGCCCCTGGGGACAGGGATCTTCGGATGAGCAGTTCTTC
CASSPWGQGSSDEQFF
>TRBJ2-1|NA|TRBV5-1|NA
TGCGCCAGCAGCTTGGGGTCAGGGGCTGGGAATGAGCAGTTCTTC
CASSLGSGAGNEQFF
>TRBJ2-2|NA|TRBV11-3|NA
TGTGCCAGCAGAGGGACCGGGGAGCTGTTTTTT
CASRGTGELFF
>TRBJ1-2|NA|TRBV27|once
TGTGCCAGCAGTGGCGGATGGAGGGGAGGGGGCTACACCTTC
CASSGGWRGGGYTF
>TRBJ2-1|NA|TRBV30|NA
TGTGCCTGGGACCCAATCCATCGGGACTCGTCCCATCATGAGCAGTTCTTC
CAWDPIHRDSSHHEQFF
>TRBJ2-5|NA|TRBV9|NA
TGTGCCAGCACCCCGCCTCAAGAGACCCAGTACTTC
CASTPPQETQYF
>TRBJ1-4|NA|TRBV12-3/TRBV12-4|NA
TGTGCCAGCAGTTTCGGGACGTATGAAAAACTGTTTTTT
CASSFGTYEKLFF
>TRBJ2-2|TRBD2|TRBV28|NA
TGTGCCAGCAGCCGGACTAGCGGGATGGACGGGGAGCTGTTTTTT
CASSRTSGMDGELFF
>TRBJ2-5|NA|TRBV7-2|NA
TGTGCCAGCAGCTTAGATCGGGGGGAGACCCAGTACTTC
CASSLDRGETQYF
>TRBJ2-7|TRBD2|TRBV29-1|NA
TGCAGCGTGCGACTAGCGGGAGTAATGGGCGAGCAGTACTTC
CSVRLAGVMGEQYF
>TRBJ1-6|TRBD1|TRBV19|NA
TGTGCCAGTAGTTTAGGACAGGGGGCATCTTCACCCCTCCACTTT
CASSLGQGASSPLHF